Reported below is one T cell receptor (beta chain). Its specificity is not known. The sample originates from a study of OX40 agonist ivuxolimab in advanced cancers. Study-wide findings and caveats: Expanded clones belonging to CD8+ T cells outnumbered, on average, those of CD4+. At 0.1 to 3.0 mg/kg, clonal expansion of CD4+ and CD8+ blood T cells had occurred by week 6. Nonresponders included some who also had low normalized T-cell clonal expansion.

This table comes from immunoSEQ multiplex PCR, and its TCRdb copy is limited to in-frame clones, with some not included. The repertoire includes some 30,000 clones, approximately 81% of them detected once, and around a fifth sits in the top ten. Trimming cost V 5 bases and J 0 bases, with 14 bases left between them. Germline CDR1 is LNHNV and CDR2 is YYDKDF (reference sequence). The CDR3 consists of 16 residues. The rearrangement links TRBV15 to TRBJ2-1; TRBD2 might be the D (6 bases). Sequenced here: CD4+ or CD8+ T cells sorted from blood, sampled in a trial of the OX40 agonist ivuxolimab. The receptor was isolated from an adult with an advanced solid tumor such as melanoma, head and neck, liver or kidney cancer. CDR3 in DNA: TGTGCCACCAGCGTAAACCCGGAGGGCTCCTACAATGAGCAGTTCTTC. Protein: CATSVNPEGSYNEQFF.